The 8 T cell receptor beta chains below all came from one sample that was sequenced in a study of cytomegalovirus exposure and HLA in healthy donors. Primers for the PCR totalled 60 Vbeta and 13 Jbeta. This table comes from immunoSEQ multiplex PCR, and its TCRdb copy is limited to in-frame clones, with some not included. Of about 190,000 clones listed, almost 75% are singletons. The material sequenced was PBMCs. These receptor sequences come from a woman in her twenties or thirties in good health and CMV-seropositive.

This clone appeared a few times. This chain links TRBV13 with TRBJ1-1; TRBD1 might be the D (5 bases). The CDR3 extends over 11 amino acids. Trimming cost V 8 bases and J 7 bases, with 11 bases left between them. CDR1 is PRHDT and CDR2 is FYEKMQ in the germline V gene (reference sequence). CDR3 bases: TGTGCCAGCCGGGGGAGTCTTGAAGCTTTCTTT. Its translation: CASRGSLEAFF.

In DNA form, the CDR3 reads TGTGCCAGTAGTATAGGGACTAGCGGATACACAGATACGCAGTATTTT. Protein product: CASSIGTSGYTDTQYF. The rearrangement joins TRBV19 to TRBJ2-3, with 10 bases that match TRBD2. The V and J ends lost 1 base and 2 bases, in that order; junction bases with no gene match: 3. The CDR3 covers 16 residues. Per germline, CDR1 LNHDA and CDR2 SQIVND (reference sequence).

This clone was picked up a small number of times. The chain joins TRBV7-9 to TRBJ1-5, with TRBD1 as a possible D gene (6 bases). The CDR3 sequence is 15 residues long. Germline CDR1 SEHNR, CDR2 FQNEAQ (reference sequence). V lost 1 base to trimming and J lost 7 bases, with 14 bases between them. The CDR3 spells CASSLGSGVGQPQHF. The CDR3 DNA reads TGTGCCAGCAGCTTAGGCTCAGGGGTCGGACAGCCCCAGCATTTT.

The chain couples TRBV4-1 to TRBJ2-5; D is undetermined. The DNA end is a closer match to TRBJ2-7, so the J assignment may be wrong. Germline V gene data show CDR1 as MGHRA and CDR2 as YSYEKL. The CDR3 is 13 amino acids. The CDR3 is CASSQSRSYEQYF. The CDR3 DNA sequence: TGCGCCAGCAGCCAAAGTAGGAGTTACGAGCAGTACTTC.

This clone was found a few times. The rearrangement links TRBV7-9 to TRBJ2-1, with 16 bases identical to TRBD2. Germline V gene data show CDR1 as SEHNR and CDR2 as FQNEAQ (reference sequence). V was pared by 5 bases and J by 7 bases, with 2 bases of the junction left unmatched. The CDR3 has 15 residues. The CDR3 nucleotides read TGTGCCAGCAGCCAGGGACTAGCGGGAGGGAATGAGCAGTTCTTC. It translates to CASSQGLAGGNEQFF.

This rearrangement joins TRBV7-9 to TRBJ2-5; D is undetermined. The germline gives CDR1 SEHNR, CDR2 FQNEAQ (reference sequence). Between the trimmed V and J ends, which lost 0 bases and 5 bases, there was a span of 19 bases. The CDR3 is 17 amino acids. The CDR3: CASSLADHYRSMETQYF. In DNA form, the CDR3 reads TGTGCCAGCAGCTTAGCTGATCACTACCGCAGTATGGAGACCCAGTACTTC. Filled out from reference TRBV7-9 and TRBJ2-5, the complete variable domain reads DTGVSQNPRHKITKRGQNVTFRCDPISEHNRLYWYRQTLGQGPEFLTYFQNEAQLEKSRLLSDRFSAERPKGSFSTLEIQRTEQGDSAMYLCASSLADHYRSMETQYFGPGTRLLVL.

The chain links TRBV10-3 to TRBJ2-1; D possibly corresponds to TRBD1 (7 bases). Trimming stripped 4 bases from V and 5 bases from J, with 9 bases between. CDR1 is ENHRY, CDR2 SYGVKD, per germline. CDR3 length: 13 residues. CDR3 loop: CAISARGDNEQFF. The CDR3 bases are TGTGCCATCAGTGCCAGGGGGGACAATGAGCAGTTCTTC.

The genes are TRBV19 and TRBJ2-1, with 9 bases identical to TRBD1. The CDR3 length is 16 residues. Trimming removed 7 bases from V and 1 base from J; junction bases left unmatched: 8. Germline CDR1 is LNHDA and CDR2 is SQIVND (reference sequence). The CDR3 loop reads CASTNPGQGSYNEQFF. The CDR3 coding sequence is TGTGCCAGTACCAACCCGGGACAGGGTTCCTACAATGAGCAGTTCTTC.